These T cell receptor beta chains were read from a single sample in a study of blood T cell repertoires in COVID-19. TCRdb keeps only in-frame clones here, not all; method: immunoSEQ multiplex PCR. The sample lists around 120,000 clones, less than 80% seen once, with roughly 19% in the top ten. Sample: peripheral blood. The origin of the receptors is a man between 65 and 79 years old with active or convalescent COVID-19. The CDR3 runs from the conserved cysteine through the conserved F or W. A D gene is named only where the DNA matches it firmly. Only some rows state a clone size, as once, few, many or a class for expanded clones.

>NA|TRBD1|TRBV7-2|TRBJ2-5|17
CASSLEGGRGPVKTQYF
TGTGCCAGCAGCTTAGAGGGCGGCAGGGGGCCAGTAAAGACCCAGTACTTC
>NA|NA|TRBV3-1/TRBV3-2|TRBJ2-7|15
CASSLSSEGSYEQYF
TGTGCCAGCAGCCTAAGTTCTGAGGGCTCCTACGAGCAGTACTTC
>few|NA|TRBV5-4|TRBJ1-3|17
CASSLEAARHSGNTIYF
TGTGCCAGCAGCTTGGAAGCGGCCAGACACTCTGGAAACACCATATATTTT
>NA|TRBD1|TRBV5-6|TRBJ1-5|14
CASSPGTGPQPQHF
TGTGCCAGCAGCCCCGGGACAGGGCCTCAGCCCCAGCATTTT
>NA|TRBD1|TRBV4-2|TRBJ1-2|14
CASSQLTGDYGYTF
TGTGCCAGCAGCCAATTGACAGGGGACTATGGCTACACCTTC
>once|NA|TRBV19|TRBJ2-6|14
CASSTLSGANVLTF
TGTGCCAGTAGTACCCTCTCTGGGGCCAACGTCCTGACTTTC
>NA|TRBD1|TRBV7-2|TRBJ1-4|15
CASSLAGTVDEKLFF
TGTGCCAGCAGCTTAGCGGGGACAGTAGATGAAAAACTGTTTTTT
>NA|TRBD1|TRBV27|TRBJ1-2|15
CASSPRTGGDYGYTF
TGTGCCAGCAGTCCTCGGACAGGGGGAGACTATGGCTACACCTTC
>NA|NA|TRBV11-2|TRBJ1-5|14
CASSFGNSNQPQHF
TGTGCCAGCAGCTTCGGTAATAGCAATCAGCCCCAGCATTTT
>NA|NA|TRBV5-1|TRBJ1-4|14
CASRLTGSYEKLFF
TGCGCCAGCAGACTGACGGGGTCCTATGAAAAACTGTTTTTT
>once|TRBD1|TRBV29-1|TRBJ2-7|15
CSVPTTGTGGSEQYF
TGCAGCGTGCCCACTACCGGGACAGGGGGCAGCGAGCAGTACTTC
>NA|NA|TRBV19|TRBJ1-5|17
CASRDGGGGGLNQPQHF
TGTGCCAGTAGGGACGGAGGAGGGGGGGGGTTAAATCAGCCCCAGCATTTT
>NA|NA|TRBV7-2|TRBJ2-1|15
CASTWGGQVYNEQFF
TGTGCCAGCACCTGGGGGGGACAAGTCTACAATGAGCAGTTCTTC
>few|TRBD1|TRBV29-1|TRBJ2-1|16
CSVSTGEAKTYNEQFF
TGCAGCGTTAGTACAGGGGAAGCGAAAACCTACAATGAGCAGTTCTTC
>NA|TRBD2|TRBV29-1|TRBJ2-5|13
CSVEGEGGETQYF
TGCAGCGTTGAGGGGGAGGGAGGGGAGACCCAGTACTTC
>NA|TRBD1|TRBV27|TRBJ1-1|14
CASRSLQGATEAFF
TGTGCCAGCAGGAGCCTCCAGGGGGCAACTGAAGCTTTCTTT
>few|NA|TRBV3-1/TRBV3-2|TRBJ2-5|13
CASSQVRGETQYF
TGTGCCAGCAGCCAAGTGAGGGGGGAGACCCAGTACTTC
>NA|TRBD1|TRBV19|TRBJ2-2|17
CASSILPGQRNTGELFF
TGTGCCAGTAGTATACTCCCGGGACAGAGAAACACCGGGGAGCTGTTTTTT